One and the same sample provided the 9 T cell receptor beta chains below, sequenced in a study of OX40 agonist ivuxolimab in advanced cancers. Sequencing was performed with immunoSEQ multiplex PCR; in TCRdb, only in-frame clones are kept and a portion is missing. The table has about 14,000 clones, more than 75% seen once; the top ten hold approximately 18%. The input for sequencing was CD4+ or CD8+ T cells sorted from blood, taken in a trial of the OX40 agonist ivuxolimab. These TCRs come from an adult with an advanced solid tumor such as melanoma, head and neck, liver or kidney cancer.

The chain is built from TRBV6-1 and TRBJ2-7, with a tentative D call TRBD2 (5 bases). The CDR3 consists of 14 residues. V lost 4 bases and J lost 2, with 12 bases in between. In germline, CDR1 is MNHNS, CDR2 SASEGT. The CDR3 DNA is TGTGCCAGCAGTGCATCGGGATTCGCCTACGAGCAGTACTTC. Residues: CASSASGFAYEQYF.

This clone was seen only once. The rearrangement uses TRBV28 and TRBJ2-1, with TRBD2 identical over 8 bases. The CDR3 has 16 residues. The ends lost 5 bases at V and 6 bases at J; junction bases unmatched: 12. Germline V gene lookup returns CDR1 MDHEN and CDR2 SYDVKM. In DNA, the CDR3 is TGTGCCAGCAGTAACCCCCGGGTAGCGGGGATCAATGAGCAGTTCTTC. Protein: CASSNPRVAGINEQFF.

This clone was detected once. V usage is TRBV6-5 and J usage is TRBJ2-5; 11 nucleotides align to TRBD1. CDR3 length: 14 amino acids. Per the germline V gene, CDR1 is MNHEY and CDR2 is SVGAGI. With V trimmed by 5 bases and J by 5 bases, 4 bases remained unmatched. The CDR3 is CASSRTGGRETQYF. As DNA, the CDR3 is TGTGCCAGCAGTCGGACAGGGGGCAGGGAGACCCAGTACTTC.

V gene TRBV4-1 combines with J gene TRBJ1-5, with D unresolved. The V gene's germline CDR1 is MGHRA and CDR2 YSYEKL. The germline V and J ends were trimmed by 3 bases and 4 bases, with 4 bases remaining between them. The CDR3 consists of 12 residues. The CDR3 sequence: CASSQGNQPQHF. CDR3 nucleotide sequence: TGCGCCAGCAGCCAGGGAAATCAGCCCCAGCATTTT.

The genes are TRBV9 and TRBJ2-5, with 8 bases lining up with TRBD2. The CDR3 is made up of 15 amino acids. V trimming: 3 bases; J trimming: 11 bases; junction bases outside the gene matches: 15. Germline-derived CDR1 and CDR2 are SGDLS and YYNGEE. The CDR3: CASSESGSVREEQYF. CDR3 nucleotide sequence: TGTGCCAGCAGCGAAAGCGGGAGTGTACGGGAAGAGCAGTACTTC.

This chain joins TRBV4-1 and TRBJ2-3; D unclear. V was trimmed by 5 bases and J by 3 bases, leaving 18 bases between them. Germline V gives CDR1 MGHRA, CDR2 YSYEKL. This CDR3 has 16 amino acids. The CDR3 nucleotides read TGCGCCAGCAGCGCTCAAGCAGTGCGGTGGACAGATACGCAGTATTTT. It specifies CASSAQAVRWTDTQYF.

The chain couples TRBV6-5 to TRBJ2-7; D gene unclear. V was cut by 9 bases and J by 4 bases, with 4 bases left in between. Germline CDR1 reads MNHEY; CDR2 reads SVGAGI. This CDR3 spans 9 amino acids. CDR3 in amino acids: CASQYEQYF. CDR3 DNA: TGTGCCAGTCAATACGAGCAGTACTTC.

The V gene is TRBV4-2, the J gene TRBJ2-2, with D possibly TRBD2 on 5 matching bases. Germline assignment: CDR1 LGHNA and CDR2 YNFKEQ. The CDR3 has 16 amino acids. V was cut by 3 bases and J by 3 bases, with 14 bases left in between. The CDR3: CASSHLLEADTGELFF. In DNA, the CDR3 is TGTGCCAGCAGCCACCTACTGGAGGCAGACACCGGGGAGCTGTTTTTT.

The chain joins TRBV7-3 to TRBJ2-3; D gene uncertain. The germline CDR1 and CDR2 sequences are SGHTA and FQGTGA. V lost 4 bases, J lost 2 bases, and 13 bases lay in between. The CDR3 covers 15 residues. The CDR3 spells CASSSGPSSTDTQYF. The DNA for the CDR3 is TGTGCCAGCAGCTCTGGGCCTTCCTCCACAGATACGCAGTATTTT.